Listed here is a single T cell receptor beta chain. This sample was included in a study of blood T cell repertoires in COVID-19. Clones were read by immunoSEQ multiplex PCR, and TCRdb kept only the in-frame ones, dropping some. Altogether 180,000 or so clones are present, approximately 86% being singletons, with the ten largest covering around 9.8%. The V gene's germline CDR1 is MNHEY and CDR2 SMNVEV (reference sequence). The CDR3 consists of 14 residues. Between the trimmed V and J ends, which lost 5 bases and 6 bases, there was a span of 16 bases. This receptor was identified in a woman at least 80 years old with acute or convalescent COVID-19. The sample taken for sequencing was peripheral blood. J is TRBJ1-2 and V is TRBV27; the D is unclear. CDR3 nucleotides: TGTGCCAGCAGTCCGAGGGCCCTAGGGAATGGCTACACCTTC. Amino acid sequence: CASSPRALGNGYTF.